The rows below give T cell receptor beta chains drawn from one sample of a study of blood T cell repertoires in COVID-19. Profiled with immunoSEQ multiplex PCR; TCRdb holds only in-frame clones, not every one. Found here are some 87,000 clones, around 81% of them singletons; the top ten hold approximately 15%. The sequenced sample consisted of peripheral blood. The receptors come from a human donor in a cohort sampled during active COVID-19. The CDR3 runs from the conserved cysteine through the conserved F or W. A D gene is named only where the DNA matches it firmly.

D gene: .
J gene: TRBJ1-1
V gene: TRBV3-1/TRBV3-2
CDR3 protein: CASSQASGGVGANTEAFF

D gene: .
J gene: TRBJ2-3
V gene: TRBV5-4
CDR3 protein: CASSPGPTSTDTQYF

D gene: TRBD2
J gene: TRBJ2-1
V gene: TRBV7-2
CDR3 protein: CATQLRPAGGSPTEQFF

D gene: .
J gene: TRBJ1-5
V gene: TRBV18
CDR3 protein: CASSPLNFNQPQHF

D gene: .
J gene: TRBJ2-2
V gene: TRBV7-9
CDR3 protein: CASSPAGYNTGELFF

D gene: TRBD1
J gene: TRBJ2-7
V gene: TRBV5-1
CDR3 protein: CASSPWDSYEQYF

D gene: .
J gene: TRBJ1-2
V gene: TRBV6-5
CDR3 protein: CASSETPGGYTF

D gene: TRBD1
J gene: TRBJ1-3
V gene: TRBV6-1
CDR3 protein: CASSEVDRGNTIYF

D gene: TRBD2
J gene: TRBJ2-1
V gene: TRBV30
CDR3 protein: CAWSGWEGLNEQFF

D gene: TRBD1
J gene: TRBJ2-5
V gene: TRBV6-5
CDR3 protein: CASSSPRQGETQYF

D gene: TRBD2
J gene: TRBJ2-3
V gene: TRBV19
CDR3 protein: CASSMYAGGPTDTQYF

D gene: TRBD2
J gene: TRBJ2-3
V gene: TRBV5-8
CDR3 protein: CASSPRGGEGDTQYF

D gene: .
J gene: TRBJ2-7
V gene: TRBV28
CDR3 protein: CASSLRGYEQYF

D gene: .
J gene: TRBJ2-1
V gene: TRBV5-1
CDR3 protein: CASSSGIADLHYNEQFF

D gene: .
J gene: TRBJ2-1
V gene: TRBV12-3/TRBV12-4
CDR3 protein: CASRWVGGNEQFF

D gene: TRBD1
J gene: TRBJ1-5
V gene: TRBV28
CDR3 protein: CASSSTQGAMSNQPQHF

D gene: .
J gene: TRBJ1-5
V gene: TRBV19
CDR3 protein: CASSTYTDQPQHF

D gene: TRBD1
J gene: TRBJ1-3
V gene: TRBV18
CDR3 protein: CASSPLTGGSGNTIYF

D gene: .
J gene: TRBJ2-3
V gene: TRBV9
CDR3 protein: CASSVVADTDTQYF

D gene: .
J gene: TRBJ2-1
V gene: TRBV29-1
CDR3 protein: CSGRFNNEQFF

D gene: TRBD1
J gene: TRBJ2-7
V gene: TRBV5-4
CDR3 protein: CASSSGGYEQYF

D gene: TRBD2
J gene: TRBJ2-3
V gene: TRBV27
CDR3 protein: CASSRGLAGVNGDTQYF

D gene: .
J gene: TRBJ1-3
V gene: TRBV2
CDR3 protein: CASTTDRSSGNTIYF

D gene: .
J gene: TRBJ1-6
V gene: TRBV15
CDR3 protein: CATSRDTVPSPLHF

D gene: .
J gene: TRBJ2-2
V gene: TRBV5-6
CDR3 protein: CASSLVQGSGELFF

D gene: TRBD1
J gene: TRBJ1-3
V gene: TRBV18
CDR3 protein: CASSPRDSSGNTIYF

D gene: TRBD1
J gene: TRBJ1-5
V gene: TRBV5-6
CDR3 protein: CASSFGTGEGNQPQHF

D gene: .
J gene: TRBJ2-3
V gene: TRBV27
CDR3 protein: CASSLSRTDTQYF

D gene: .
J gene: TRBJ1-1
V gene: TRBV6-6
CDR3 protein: CASSYSLAEGAFF

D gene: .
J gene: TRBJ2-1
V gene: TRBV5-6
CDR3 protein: CASSSDMSSYNEQFF

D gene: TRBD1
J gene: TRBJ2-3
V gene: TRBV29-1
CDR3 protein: CSGSGTGGADTQYF

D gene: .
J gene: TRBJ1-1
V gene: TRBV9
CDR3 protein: CASSVGALNTEAFF

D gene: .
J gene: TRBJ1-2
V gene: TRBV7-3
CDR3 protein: CASSLIGEVGRRAYGYTF

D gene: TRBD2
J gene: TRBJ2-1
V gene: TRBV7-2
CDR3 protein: CASSLGDSSGSSYNEQFF

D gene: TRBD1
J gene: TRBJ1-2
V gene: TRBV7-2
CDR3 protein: CASSTGAGTEQSYTF

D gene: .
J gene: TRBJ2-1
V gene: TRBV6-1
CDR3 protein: CASSGKQGRSYNEQFF

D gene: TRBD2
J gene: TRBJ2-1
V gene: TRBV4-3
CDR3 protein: CASSQDNNGASGYNEQFF

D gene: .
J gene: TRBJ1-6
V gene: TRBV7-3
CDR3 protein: CASSPGQSNSPLHF

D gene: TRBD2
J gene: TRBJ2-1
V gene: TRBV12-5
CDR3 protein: CASGLAGEQFF

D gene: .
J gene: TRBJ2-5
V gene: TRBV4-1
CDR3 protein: CASSQEAFSPVETQYF

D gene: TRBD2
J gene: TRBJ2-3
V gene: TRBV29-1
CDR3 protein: CSVGGGSSADTQYF

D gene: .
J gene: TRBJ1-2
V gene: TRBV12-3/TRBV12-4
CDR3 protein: CASSFRQEDGYTF

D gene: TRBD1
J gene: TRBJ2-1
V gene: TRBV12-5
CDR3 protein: CASGLVRWDRGLHWEQFF

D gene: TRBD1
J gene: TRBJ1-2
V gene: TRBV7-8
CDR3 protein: CASSLPSNRDRGQGGYGYTF

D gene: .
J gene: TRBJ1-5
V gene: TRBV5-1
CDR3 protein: CASSLGPVNQPQHF

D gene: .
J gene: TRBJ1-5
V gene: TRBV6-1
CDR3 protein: CASSETGSNQPQHF

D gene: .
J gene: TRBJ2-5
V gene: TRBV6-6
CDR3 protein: CASSYLEGGPSETQYF

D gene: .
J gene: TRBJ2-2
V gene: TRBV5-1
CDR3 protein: CASSLVDRNTGELFF

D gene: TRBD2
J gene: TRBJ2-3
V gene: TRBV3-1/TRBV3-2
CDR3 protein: CASSLGRAGVDTQYF

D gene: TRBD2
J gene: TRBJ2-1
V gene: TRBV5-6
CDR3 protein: CASSLLTTSGSYYNEQFF

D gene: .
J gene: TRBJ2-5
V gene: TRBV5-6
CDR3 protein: CASSLSEAAAETQYF

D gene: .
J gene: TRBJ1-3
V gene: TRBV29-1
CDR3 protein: CSVRGGTISGNTIYF

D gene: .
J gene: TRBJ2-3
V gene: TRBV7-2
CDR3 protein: CASSPGATDTQYF

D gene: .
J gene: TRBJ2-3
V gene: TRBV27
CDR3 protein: CASNGGDTQYF